Following are 26 T cell receptor beta chains from one sample sequenced in a study of blood T cell repertoires in COVID-19 (TCRdb year 2020). Library prep was done by the immunoSEQ multiplex PCR assay. As stored in TCRdb, this immuneACCESS dataset retains in-frame rearrangements with V and J assigned. A fraction of the clones does not appear; measured against another copy, unresolved V genes explain less than half of the discrepancy, and the remainder lacks a known reason. The sample data list 25,000 to 30,000 clones, and about 70% of these were observed just once. In total, the top ten clones hold roughly 17% of the sample. Sample: peripheral blood. Receptor source: a human donor in a cohort sampled during active COVID-19.

This clone was detected many times. The chain links TRBV16 to TRBJ2-1; D uncertain. The V end was cut by 5 bases, the J end by 4 bases, with 9 bases between. Germline CDR1 is KGHSY and CDR2 is FQNENV. The length of the CDR3 is 13 residues. CDR3 bases: TGTGCCAGCAGCTATTCCAGGTACAATGAGCAGTTCTTC. As protein: CASSYSRYNEQFF.

The chain carries TRBV19 and TRBJ1-4; 7 nucleotides agree with TRBD1. Germline V CDR1 and CDR2: LNHDA, SQIVND (reference sequence). CDR3 size: 18 residues. After removal of 9 bases from V and 0 bases from J, the junction contained 16 bases not matched to a gene. The CDR3 loop reads CASRTLTGARATNEKLFF. DNA of the CDR3: TGTGCCAGCCGCACCTTAACAGGGGCTCGTGCAACTAATGAAAAACTGTTTTTT. The full variable domain, rest sourced from reference TRBV19 and TRBJ1-4, is DGGITQSPKYLFRKEGQNVTLSCEQNLNHDAMYWYRQDPGQGLRLIYYSQIVNDFQKGDIAEGYSVSREKKESFPLTVTSAQKNPTAFYLCASRTLTGARATNEKLFFGSGTQLSVL.

This clone was seen only a few times. This chain connects TRBV27 to TRBJ1-5, with D possibly being TRBD1 (5 bases). Trimming stripped 10 bases from V and 0 bases from J, with 16 bases between. The germline CDR1 and CDR2 sequences are MNHEY and SMNVEV (reference sequence). The length of the CDR3 is 15 residues. This chain's CDR3 is CATSGISNSNQPQHF. The CDR3 DNA follows: TGTGCCACCTCAGGGATTTCGAATAGCAATCAGCCCCAGCATTTT.

This chain connects TRBV27 to TRBJ2-3; 8 bases match TRBD1. The V gene end was trimmed by 0 bases and the J gene end by 1 base; junction bases not matched to a gene: 3. The germline V gene has CDR1 MNHEY and CDR2 SMNVEV (reference sequence). The CDR3 is 16 residues long. CDR3 in amino acids: CASSLSPGQGTDTQYF. The CDR3 nucleotides read TGTGCCAGCAGTTTATCGCCGGGACAGGGCACAGATACGCAGTATTTT.

The V and J genes are TRBV4-1 and TRBJ2-7; 8 bases fit TRBD2. Trimming at V came to 4 bases and at J to 7 bases, leaving 6 bases not matched to a gene. Looked up from germline, CDR1 is MGHRA and CDR2 is YSYEKL. This CDR3 is built from 13 residues. CDR3 DNA sequence: TGCGCCAGCAGCCCGGGACTAGGTGTTGAGCAGTACTTC. The encoded protein is CASSPGLGVEQYF.

The chain is built from TRBV4-3 and TRBJ2-1; D unresolved. V was clipped by 4 bases and J by 9 bases, with 13 bases between them. Germline CDR1 reads LGHNA; CDR2 reads YSLEER. This CDR3 has 13 amino acids. CDR3 residues: CASSPNLYGEQFF. The CDR3 DNA is TGCGCCAGCAGCCCCAACTTATACGGTGAGCAGTTCTTC.

CDR3 bases: TGTGCCAGCAGCTTAGGCGGGGGGGCTCCAAATGAGCAGTTCTTC. Protein: CASSLGGGAPNEQFF. The chain links TRBV7-2 to TRBJ2-1, with TRBD2 identical over 9 bases. Trimming removed 1 base from V and 7 bases from J; junction bases left unmatched: 5. The germline V gene encodes CDR1 SGHTA and CDR2 FQGNSA. The CDR3 is made up of 15 amino acids. Full variable domain (outside the CDR3, taken from reference TRBV7-2 and TRBJ2-1): GAGVSQSPSNKVTEKGKDVELRCDPISGHTALYWYRQSLGQGLEFLIYFQGNSAPDKSGLPSDRFSAERTGGSVSTLTIQRTQQEDSAVYLCASSLGGGAPNEQFFGPGTRLTVL.

This clone was found a few times. The V call is TRBV6-6, the J call TRBJ2-1, with TRBD1 identical over 9 bases. Looked up from germline, CDR1 is MNHNY and CDR2 is SVGAGI (reference sequence). V was pared by 5 bases and J by 9 bases, with 14 bases of the junction left unmatched. CDR3 length equals 16 residues. CDR3 nucleotide sequence: TGTGCCAGCAGTCGAAGATACGAACAGGGGGCGGGTGAGCAGTTCTTC. Protein: CASSRRYEQGAGEQFF.

The V call is TRBV18, the J call TRBJ1-5; no firm D call. The length of the CDR3 is 14 residues. Trimming removed 2 bases from V and 5 bases from J, with 10 bases in between. CDR1 and CDR2 (germline): KGHSH, LQKENI. CDR3 sequence reads: CASSPYGNYQPQHF. The CDR3 DNA sequence: TGTGCCAGCTCACCATACGGGAATTATCAGCCCCAGCATTTT.

This clone was counted many times. The chain links TRBV13 to TRBJ2-2, with TRBD2 matching over 12 bases. Losses at the gene ends were 5 bases for V and 0 bases for J; bases not matched to a gene: 4. CDR3 length equals 17 residues. Germline CDR1 reads PRHDT; CDR2 reads FYEKMQ (reference sequence). CDR3: CASSTRLAGANTGELFF. DNA for the CDR3: TGTGCCAGCAGCACTAGACTAGCGGGAGCGAACACCGGGGAGCTGTTTTTT.

This clone occurred a few times. The chain uses TRBV11-3 and TRBJ2-3; 10 bases are a match to TRBD2. CDR1 and CDR2 (germline): SGHNT, YENEEA. With V trimmed by 4 bases and J by 1 base, 2 bases remained unmatched. The CDR3 has 15 residues. CDR3: CASSSGLAGTDTQYF. CDR3 coding DNA: TGTGCCAGCAGCTCCGGACTAGCGGGCACAGATACGCAGTATTTT.

V gene TRBV5-1 combines with J gene TRBJ2-1; D is ambiguous. V lost 4 bases, J lost 7 bases, and 6 bases lay in between. This CDR3 region has 11 residues. CDR1 and CDR2 (germline): SGHRS, YFSETQ. CDR3 sequence: CASSVKNEQFF. The CDR3 DNA reads TGCGCCAGCAGCGTTAAAAATGAGCAGTTCTTC.

The CDR3 bases are TGTGCCAGCAGCTTAAACCAGGGAAGGACCGGGGAGCTGTTTTTT. This gives the protein CASSLNQGRTGELFF. The V call is TRBV11-1, the J call TRBJ2-2; D might be TRBD1 (5 bases). There are 15 residues in the CDR3. V was shortened by 2 bases and J by 5 bases, with 12 bases between the two germline ends. Germline CDR1 SGHAT, CDR2 FQDESV (reference sequence).

The chain has TRBV19 and TRBJ2-7, with D uncertain. Germline assignment: CDR1 LNHDA and CDR2 SQIVND (reference sequence). The CDR3 runs 13 residues. Trimming stripped 1 base from V and 4 bases from J, with 8 bases between. CDR3 region: CASSIGEWYEQYF. The CDR3 nucleotides read TGTGCCAGTAGTATAGGAGAATGGTACGAGCAGTACTTC.

V usage is TRBV11-3 and J usage is TRBJ2-2; D is possibly TRBD2 (7 bases). Per the germline V gene, CDR1 is SGHNT and CDR2 is YENEEA. Between the trimmed V and J ends, which lost 5 bases and 0 bases, there was a span of 13 bases. CDR3 length equals 16 residues. The CDR3 loop reads CASSLRGGTNTGELFF. DNA for the CDR3: TGTGCCAGCAGCCTTAGGGGGGGTACGAACACCGGGGAGCTGTTTTTT.

This clone was detected only once. The CDR3 DNA reads TGTGCCATCGCTAGGAGCTCCTACGAGCAGTACTTC. It yields the protein CAIARSSYEQYF. The chain recombines TRBV10-3 with TRBJ2-7; no clear D. V dropped 8 bases and J dropped 0 bases, with 8 bases sitting between them. The CDR3 totals 12 residues. The germline V gene has CDR1 ENHRY and CDR2 SYGVKD.

V usage is TRBV15 and J usage is TRBJ1-2; no reliable D call. The CDR3 totals 13 residues. Germline CDR1 and CDR2: LNHNV and YYDKDF (reference sequence). V was pared by 8 bases and J by 4 bases, with 14 bases between. The CDR3 here is CATHMYGGYGYTF. DNA for the CDR3: TGTGCCACCCACATGTACGGCGGCTATGGCTACACCTTC.

This rearrangement joins TRBV6-7 to TRBJ2-2; 8 nucleotides line up with TRBD1. TRBV6-7 carries the ORF label, with uncertain function. The CDR3 totals 15 residues. V shed 2 bases, J shed 3 bases, and the junction held 2 bases outside the gene matches. The CDR3 coding sequence is TGTGCCAGCAGTTACGGGACAGGCTACACCGGGGAGCTGTTTTTT. Amino acids: CASSYGTGYTGELFF.

This chain uses TRBV11-2 with TRBJ1-1; D perhaps matches TRBD1 (6 bases). The length of the CDR3 is 15 residues. V was shortened by 4 bases and J by 4 bases, with 16 bases between the two germline ends. Germline V gives CDR1 SGHAT, CDR2 FQNNGV. As DNA, the CDR3 is TGTGCCAGCAGCTCTTCGGGGGGCTTAGGCACTGAAGCTTTCTTT. This encodes CASSSSGGLGTEAFF. Using reference TRBV11-2 and TRBJ1-1 for the parts outside the CDR3, the full variable domain is EAGVAQSPRYKIIEKRQSVAFWCNPISGHATLYWYQQILGQGPKLLIQFQNNGVVDDSQLPKDRFSAERLKGVDSTLKIQPAKLEDSAVYLCASSSSGGLGTEAFFGQGTRLTVV.

The chain carries TRBV5-4 and TRBJ1-2; D unclear. The germline V gene encodes CDR1 SGHNT and CDR2 YYREEE (reference sequence). The CDR3 extends over 13 amino acids. V was trimmed by 5 bases and J by 2 bases, leaving 10 bases between them. CDR3 sequence (DNA): TGTGCCAGCAGGGGGAGCTTCAACTATGGCTACACCTTC. Protein sequence: CASRGSFNYGYTF.

This clone was counted between two and nine times. This chain connects TRBV11-1 to TRBJ1-2, with D perhaps TRBD1 (5 bases). V lost 2 bases and J lost 6, with 13 bases in between. Germline V lookup: CDR1 SGHAT, CDR2 FQDESV (reference sequence). The CDR3 runs 14 residues. CDR3 in amino acids: CASSLLAGMDGYTF. CDR3 DNA: TGTGCCAGCAGCTTATTGGCAGGGATGGATGGCTACACCTTC.

The gene calls are TRBV2 and TRBJ2-1; tentatively, D is TRBD1 (6 bases). Trimming pared 6 bases from V and 0 bases from J, leaving 12 bases between. Looked up from germline, CDR1 is SNHLY and CDR2 is FYNNEI. The length of the CDR3 is 15 residues. The CDR3 is CASREDSRSYNEQFF. DNA of the CDR3: TGTGCCAGCAGGGAGGACAGTCGCTCCTACAATGAGCAGTTCTTC.

The CDR3 here is CASRKASTDTQYF. The CDR3, as DNA: TGTGCCAGCAGAAAAGCTAGCACAGATACGCAGTATTTT. The V call is TRBV27, the J call TRBJ2-3; D uncertain. V dropped 6 bases and J dropped 0 bases, with 7 bases sitting between them. The CDR3 is 13 amino acids. Germline V gene data show CDR1 as MNHEY and CDR2 as SMNVEV (reference sequence).

The rearrangement links TRBV7-8 to TRBJ2-7, with no clear D. Trimming pared 4 bases from V and 3 bases from J, leaving 13 bases between. This CDR3 has 14 residues. Germline CDR1 SGHVS, CDR2 FQNEAQ. This CDR3 is CASSSRRLDYEQYF. Here the CDR3 DNA reads TGTGCCAGCAGCTCAAGGAGACTGGACTACGAGCAGTACTTC.

The chain recombines TRBV28 with TRBJ2-5, with a weak D call TRBD1 (6 bases). Germline CDR1 MDHEN, CDR2 SYDVKM. This CDR3 spans 15 amino acids. V was clipped by 3 bases and J by 2 bases, with 13 bases between them. The CDR3 DNA reads as TGTGCCAGCAGTTTCCCGGACAGCTCACAAGAGACCCAGTACTTC. This sequence encodes CASSFPDSSQETQYF.

V usage is TRBV27 and J usage is TRBJ1-6, with TRBD1 identical over 7 bases. V shed 0 bases, J shed 7 bases, and the junction held 12 bases outside the gene matches. The CDR3 spans 18 residues. Germline V gene lookup returns CDR1 MNHEY and CDR2 SMNVEV (reference sequence). In DNA, the CDR3 is TGTGCCAGCAGTTTATCGCAGGGCAGGGGGACCCGAAATTCACCCCTCCACTTT. It is translated as CASSLSQGRGTRNSPLHF.